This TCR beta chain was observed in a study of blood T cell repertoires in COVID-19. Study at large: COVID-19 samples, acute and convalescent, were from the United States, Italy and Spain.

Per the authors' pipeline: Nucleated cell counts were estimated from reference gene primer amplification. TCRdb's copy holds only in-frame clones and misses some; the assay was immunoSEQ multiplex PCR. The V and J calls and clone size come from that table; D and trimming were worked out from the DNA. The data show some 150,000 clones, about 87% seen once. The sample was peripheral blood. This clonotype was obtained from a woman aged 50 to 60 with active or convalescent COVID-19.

In nucleotides, the CDR3 is TGTGCCAGTAGTACAGGGTTGCGACAGGCAGAACTAATCCGCTCTGGAAACACCATATATTTT. As protein: CASSTGLRQAELIRSGNTIYF. The chain employs TRBV19 and TRBJ1-3, with D perhaps matching TRBD1 (6 bases). The germline CDR1 and CDR2 sequences are LNHDA and SQIVND (reference sequence). This CDR3 comprises 21 residues. V was shortened by 4 bases and J by 0 bases, with 28 bases between the two germline ends. Using reference TRBV19 and TRBJ1-3 for the parts outside the CDR3, the full variable domain is DGGITQSPKYLFRKEGQNVTLSCEQNLNHDAMYWYRQDPGQGLRLIYYSQIVNDFQKGDIAEGYSVSREKKESFPLTVTSAQKNPTAFYLCASSTGLRQAELIRSGNTIYFGEGSWLTVV.